A selection of T cell receptor beta chains follows, all from one sample in a study of T cell changes during pregnancy in multiple sclerosis. Clones were sequenced by immunoSEQ multiplex PCR, and TCRdb holds only the in-frame ones, with some missing. The sample records about 70,000 clones, roughly 94% being singletons. Material: peripheral blood, obtained in the third trimester of pregnancy. The receptor source for this set is a female donor with multiple sclerosis, enrolled in a pregnancy study. Each CDR3 is given with its conserved first and last residue. Each record gives: J gene, D gene, V gene, clone size, CDR3 DNA, CDR3 protein. The D gene is left open where the match is weak. Not all rows give a size; the values are once, few, many and, for expanded clones, a class.

J gene: TRBJ2-3
D gene: TRBD2
V gene: TRBV11-1
clone size: NA
CDR3 DNA: TGTGCCAGCAGCGCTGGGACTAGCGGGACAGATACGCAGTATTTT
CDR3 protein: CASSAGTSGTDTQYF

J gene: TRBJ2-2
D gene: TRBD1
V gene: TRBV7-8
clone size: NA
CDR3 DNA: TGTGCCAGCAGCTTAGACAGGGGGAGGACCGGGGAGCTGTTTTTT
CDR3 protein: CASSLDRGRTGELFF

J gene: TRBJ2-3
D gene: TRBD2
V gene: TRBV19
clone size: once
CDR3 DNA: TGTGCCAGTAGAGTAGCGGGAGGGTCTACGCAGTATTTT
CDR3 protein: CASRVAGGSTQYF

J gene: TRBJ1-1
D gene: NA
V gene: TRBV4-3
clone size: NA
CDR3 DNA: TGCGCCAGCAGCCAAGATTCTAGCACTGAAGCTTTCTTT
CDR3 protein: CASSQDSSTEAFF

J gene: TRBJ1-5
D gene: TRBD1
V gene: TRBV12-5
clone size: NA
CDR3 DNA: TGTGCTAGTGGTTTGGACAGGGGGCCGGGCAATCAGCCCCAGCATTTT
CDR3 protein: CASGLDRGPGNQPQHF

J gene: TRBJ2-7
D gene: TRBD1
V gene: TRBV29-1
clone size: once
CDR3 DNA: TGCAGCGTTGGGGGGACAGGGAACCACGAGCAGTACTTC
CDR3 protein: CSVGGTGNHEQYF

J gene: TRBJ1-2
D gene: NA
V gene: TRBV6-5
clone size: NA
CDR3 DNA: TGTGCCAGCAGTTACTCGACAGAAAACTATGGCTACACCTTC
CDR3 protein: CASSYSTENYGYTF

J gene: TRBJ1-5
D gene: TRBD1
V gene: TRBV15
clone size: once
CDR3 DNA: TGTGCCACCACTACGACAGGGGGCGGCAATCAGCCCCAGCATTTT
CDR3 protein: CATTTTGGGNQPQHF

J gene: TRBJ1-2
D gene: NA
V gene: TRBV9
clone size: NA
CDR3 DNA: TGTGCCAGCAGCGAGTATCGGACAGCCTTTGGGTATGGCTACACCTTC
CDR3 protein: CASSEYRTAFGYGYTF

J gene: TRBJ1-6
D gene: NA
V gene: TRBV6-1
clone size: NA
CDR3 DNA: TGTGCCAGCACCCTCGGTATCTATGGTTCACCCCTCCACTTT
CDR3 protein: CASTLGIYGSPLHF

J gene: TRBJ2-2
D gene: NA
V gene: TRBV15
clone size: once
CDR3 DNA: TGTGCCACCAGCAGAGATGCAGGGAACGCGAACACCGGGGAGCTGTTTTTT
CDR3 protein: CATSRDAGNANTGELFF

J gene: TRBJ2-1
D gene: TRBD2
V gene: TRBV5-4
clone size: NA
CDR3 DNA: TGTGCCAGCAGGGGGCCTAAGAGTGCGGGGGTGAATGAGCAGTTCTTC
CDR3 protein: CASRGPKSAGVNEQFF

J gene: TRBJ1-6
D gene: NA
V gene: TRBV9
clone size: NA
CDR3 DNA: TGTGCCAGCAGCGTGAGTGGGGGGACCTATAATTCACCCCTCCACTTT
CDR3 protein: CASSVSGGTYNSPLHF

J gene: TRBJ1-6
D gene: NA
V gene: TRBV6-4
clone size: NA
CDR3 DNA: TGTGCCAGCAGTGATACCTACAGAGGGCAGTATAATTCACCCCTCCACTTT
CDR3 protein: CASSDTYRGQYNSPLHF

J gene: TRBJ2-2
D gene: NA
V gene: TRBV7-9
clone size: once
CDR3 DNA: TGTGCCAGCAGCCCTATATCTAGTCCCGGGGAGCTGTTTTTT
CDR3 protein: CASSPISSPGELFF

J gene: TRBJ1-5
D gene: NA
V gene: TRBV30
clone size: NA
CDR3 DNA: TGTGCCTGGACCCAGAGGGAGACGGGTCAGCCCCAGCATTTT
CDR3 protein: CAWTQRETGQPQHF

J gene: TRBJ1-4
D gene: NA
V gene: TRBV2
clone size: NA
CDR3 DNA: TGTGCCAGCCGGGGGGATCCTAATGAAAAACTGTTTTTT
CDR3 protein: CASRGDPNEKLFF

J gene: TRBJ2-1
D gene: TRBD2
V gene: TRBV27
clone size: NA
CDR3 DNA: TGTGCCAGCAGCGGGACTACCCTTTACAATGAGCAGTTCTTC
CDR3 protein: CASSGTTLYNEQFF

J gene: TRBJ1-6
D gene: NA
V gene: TRBV4-2
clone size: NA
CDR3 DNA: TGTGCCAGCAGCCAGGGGATAAAAGGACATAAATCCCTCCACTTT
CDR3 protein: CASSQGIKGHKSLHF

J gene: TRBJ2-5
D gene: TRBD1
V gene: TRBV7-9
clone size: NA
CDR3 DNA: TGTGCCAGCAGCTCACGGGACAGGGTAGAGACCCAGTACTTC
CDR3 protein: CASSSRDRVETQYF

J gene: TRBJ2-5
D gene: TRBD2
V gene: TRBV6-5
clone size: NA
CDR3 DNA: TGTGCCAGCAGTTACTCCGCGGGGGTCCAAGAGACCCAGTACTTC
CDR3 protein: CASSYSAGVQETQYF

J gene: TRBJ2-7
D gene: TRBD1
V gene: TRBV25-1
clone size: NA
CDR3 DNA: TGTGCCAGCAGTGAATTTGGACAGGGGATCTCCTACGAGCAGTACTTC
CDR3 protein: CASSEFGQGISYEQYF

J gene: TRBJ1-3
D gene: NA
V gene: TRBV30
clone size: NA
CDR3 DNA: TGTGCCTGGAGTGTACCGGGATTAAACACCATATATTTT
CDR3 protein: CAWSVPGLNTIYF

J gene: TRBJ1-2
D gene: TRBD1
V gene: TRBV15
clone size: NA
CDR3 DNA: TGTGCCACCAGCAGAGCAGGGGGGCGGTCCATAAATGATGGCTACACCTTC
CDR3 protein: CATSRAGGRSINDGYTF

J gene: TRBJ2-5
D gene: NA
V gene: TRBV14
clone size: NA
CDR3 DNA: TGTGCCAGCCAAAAGGGCGGGTCCTACCAAGAGACCCAGTACTTC
CDR3 protein: CASQKGGSYQETQYF

J gene: TRBJ2-7
D gene: NA
V gene: TRBV11-2
clone size: few
CDR3 DNA: TGTGCCAGCAGCTACCCCGGGGGATACGAGCAGTACTTC
CDR3 protein: CASSYPGGYEQYF

J gene: TRBJ1-4
D gene: NA
V gene: TRBV4-3
clone size: NA
CDR3 DNA: TGCGCCAGCAGCCCTCAGGTTGCAACTAATGAAAAACTGTTTTTT
CDR3 protein: CASSPQVATNEKLFF

J gene: TRBJ1-5
D gene: NA
V gene: TRBV7-2
clone size: NA
CDR3 DNA: TGTGCCAGCAGCCTACCCGGCAATCAGCCCCAGCATTTT
CDR3 protein: CASSLPGNQPQHF

J gene: TRBJ2-2
D gene: NA
V gene: TRBV7-8
clone size: NA
CDR3 DNA: TGTGCCAGCAGCTTCTCAGCGAACACCGGGGAGCTGTTTTTT
CDR3 protein: CASSFSANTGELFF

J gene: TRBJ1-1
D gene: NA
V gene: TRBV19
clone size: NA
CDR3 DNA: TGTGCCAGTAGTATATCGCGACCTACGGAGGCTTTCTTT
CDR3 protein: CASSISRPTEAFF

J gene: TRBJ1-2
D gene: TRBD1
V gene: TRBV10-1
clone size: NA
CDR3 DNA: TGCGCCAGCAGAGGGAGGACAGGGATCTATGGCTACACCTTC
CDR3 protein: CASRGRTGIYGYTF

J gene: TRBJ2-7
D gene: TRBD2
V gene: TRBV19
clone size: NA
CDR3 DNA: TGTGCCAGTAGTATCTCTAGCGGGGGGCCGTACGAGCAGTACTTC
CDR3 protein: CASSISSGGPYEQYF

J gene: TRBJ1-4
D gene: NA
V gene: TRBV6-6
clone size: NA
CDR3 DNA: TGTGCCAGCAGTTACGTAGGGGCGACGTTGTTTTTT
CDR3 protein: CASSYVGATLFF

J gene: TRBJ1-6
D gene: NA
V gene: TRBV10-3
clone size: NA
CDR3 DNA: TGTGCCATCGGAAGCGGAAGCTCCTATAATTCACCCCTCCACTTT
CDR3 protein: CAIGSGSSYNSPLHF

J gene: TRBJ1-5
D gene: NA
V gene: TRBV18
clone size: NA
CDR3 DNA: TGTGCCAGCTCACCATCCCTGAGCAATCAGCCCCAGCATTTT
CDR3 protein: CASSPSLSNQPQHF

J gene: TRBJ1-1
D gene: TRBD1
V gene: TRBV4-3
clone size: NA
CDR3 DNA: TGCGCCAGCAGCCAAGATCGGACAGGGAACACTGAAGCTTTCTTT
CDR3 protein: CASSQDRTGNTEAFF

J gene: TRBJ2-7
D gene: TRBD2
V gene: TRBV19
clone size: NA
CDR3 DNA: TGTGCCAGTAGTTCGTCGGGGGGGAGCTCCTACGAGCAGTACTTC
CDR3 protein: CASSSSGGSSYEQYF

J gene: TRBJ1-3
D gene: NA
V gene: TRBV1
clone size: NA
CDR3 DNA: TGCACCAGCAGCCAACCCTTACGGGGGGGAAAGAGTAGAAACACCATATATTTT
CDR3 protein: CTSSQPLRGGKSRNTIYF

J gene: TRBJ1-5
D gene: NA
V gene: TRBV7-8
clone size: NA
CDR3 DNA: TGTGCCAGCAGCTTAGGGGCAGGGCGTAGGAGCAATCAGCCCCAGCATTTT
CDR3 protein: CASSLGAGRRSNQPQHF

J gene: TRBJ2-7
D gene: NA
V gene: TRBV10-3
clone size: NA
CDR3 DNA: TGTGCCATCAGTGGTCAATACGAGCAGTACTTC
CDR3 protein: CAISGQYEQYF

J gene: TRBJ2-5
D gene: NA
V gene: TRBV5-1
clone size: NA
CDR3 DNA: TGCGCCAGCAGGGAAGACATCGTTGGGGAGACCCAGTACTTC
CDR3 protein: CASREDIVGETQYF

J gene: TRBJ2-7
D gene: NA
V gene: TRBV2
clone size: NA
CDR3 DNA: TGTGCCAGCAGAAACTACGCCAAATGGGAGCAGTACTTC
CDR3 protein: CASRNYAKWEQYF

J gene: TRBJ2-5
D gene: NA
V gene: TRBV11-2
clone size: once
CDR3 DNA: TGTGCCAGCGGAGGGGGCACTTGGGAGACCCAGTACTTC
CDR3 protein: CASGGGTWETQYF

J gene: TRBJ2-7
D gene: NA
V gene: TRBV2
clone size: NA
CDR3 DNA: TGTGCCAGCAGTGATAGGAGTAGCTGGTCCTACGAGCAGTACTTC
CDR3 protein: CASSDRSSWSYEQYF

J gene: TRBJ1-2
D gene: TRBD1
V gene: TRBV7-9
clone size: NA
CDR3 DNA: TGTGCCAGCAGCCGGGGACAGAACTATGGCTACACCTTC
CDR3 protein: CASSRGQNYGYTF

J gene: TRBJ2-7
D gene: TRBD1
V gene: TRBV29-1
clone size: once
CDR3 DNA: TGCAGCGTTGGGGGACAGTACGGCAACGAGCAGTACTTC
CDR3 protein: CSVGGQYGNEQYF

J gene: TRBJ1-5
D gene: NA
V gene: TRBV27
clone size: NA
CDR3 DNA: TGTGCCAGCAGTTTATCGGGGGCGGGGGGACGGCAGCCCCAGCATTTT
CDR3 protein: CASSLSGAGGRQPQHF

J gene: TRBJ2-1
D gene: NA
V gene: TRBV14
clone size: NA
CDR3 DNA: TGTGCCAGCAGTCCGGGAGGGGGCCCCCACAATGAGCAGTTCTTC
CDR3 protein: CASSPGGGPHNEQFF

J gene: TRBJ2-3
D gene: TRBD1
V gene: TRBV4-3
clone size: NA
CDR3 DNA: TGCGCCAGCAGCCCCCAGGGGGAAGGTACGCAGTATTTT
CDR3 protein: CASSPQGEGTQYF

J gene: TRBJ1-4
D gene: TRBD1
V gene: TRBV4-3
clone size: NA
CDR3 DNA: TGCGCCAGCAGCCAGGATGGGACAGCCGGTGAAAAACTGTTTTTT
CDR3 protein: CASSQDGTAGEKLFF

J gene: TRBJ2-1
D gene: TRBD1
V gene: TRBV6-5
clone size: NA
CDR3 DNA: TGTGCCAGCACCCGGACAGGGAGATCCTACAATGAGCAGTTCTTC
CDR3 protein: CASTRTGRSYNEQFF

J gene: TRBJ1-2
D gene: TRBD1
V gene: TRBV7-6
clone size: NA
CDR3 DNA: TGTGCCAGCAGCTTAGCGGACAGGTCCCACTATGGCTACACCTTC
CDR3 protein: CASSLADRSHYGYTF

J gene: TRBJ2-1
D gene: TRBD2
V gene: TRBV10-2
clone size: NA
CDR3 DNA: TGCGCCAGCAGTCCTGGGCTCGGGGGGGCGTACAATGAGCAGTTCTTC
CDR3 protein: CASSPGLGGAYNEQFF

J gene: TRBJ1-5
D gene: NA
V gene: TRBV6-1
clone size: NA
CDR3 DNA: TGTGCCACCCTACGTAGAGGCCAGAGCAATCAGCCCCAGCATTTT
CDR3 protein: CATLRRGQSNQPQHF